Listed below are T cell receptor beta chains from one sample, sequenced in a study of regulatory T cells in long-lasting Graves disease. TCRdb analysed the multiplex PCR reads with MiXCR anew, one entry per CDR3 protein. The sample contains around 250,000 distinct CDR3 sequences, 15% to 20% of which appear only once. The same data also contributed to another study, on T cells in Graves' hyperthyroidism and ophthalmopathy.

The sample consisted of peripheral blood mononuclear cells (PBMCs), taken at new diagnosis, from a patient treated with antithyroid drugs. The receptors shown here come from a woman in her 30s with Graves disease. Both conserved end residues are part of each CDR3. The order of the fields is CDR3 length, J gene, V gene, CDR3 protein.

15 | TRBJ2-7 | TRBV7-3 | CASSLTPDSFHEQYF
17 | TRBJ2-1 | TRBV2 | CASSPSRAAGDSVEQFF
12 | TRBJ1-1 | TRBV29-1 | CSVEDQGNEAFF
14 | TRBJ1-2 | TRBV5-1 | CASSLAGLKQAYTF
20 | TRBJ2-2 | TRBV12-3/TRBV12-4 | CASSLRRQGVLPSNTGELFF
15 | TRBJ2-5 | TRBV27 | CASRKGLAGSGAQYF
14 | TRBJ1-1 | TRBV5-1 | CASSLARMDTEAFF
13 | TRBJ2-7 | TRBV4-2 | CASSRVQTYEQYF
13 | TRBJ2-2 | TRBV12-5 | CASGLGKAGELFF
16 | TRBJ1-5 | TRBV7-2 | CASSPSGGRGNQPQHF
16 | TRBJ2-3 | TRBV9 | CASSVGDLRSTDTQYF
14 | TRBJ1-5 | TRBV27 | CASSLTARGRPQHF
14 | TRBJ1-1 | TRBV3-1 | CASSREGANTEAFF
13 | TRBJ2-1 | TRBV20-1 | CSARQGRINEQFF
11 | TRBJ2-7 | TRBV12-3/TRBV12-4 | CASSRRYEQYF
12 | TRBJ1-2 | TRBV5-1 | CASSVYQGGYTF
13 | TRBJ2-3 | TRBV11-2 | CASSEPGTDTQYF
14 | TRBJ2-4 | TRBV28 | CASTQGLAENIQYF
12 | TRBJ1-2 | TRBV20-1 | CSAVAGAHGYTF
13 | TRBJ1-1 | TRBV12-3/TRBV12-4 | CASAAGGGTEAFF
12 | TRBJ1-1 | TRBV7-9 | CASSLYLTEAFF
15 | TRBJ1-4 | TRBV11-2 | CASRDSGRDNEKLFF
15 | TRBJ2-7 | TRBV5-1 | CASSTGLAGHNLQYF
16 | TRBJ2-3 | TRBV3-1 | CASSHVAGGEADTQYF
13 | TRBJ1-2 | TRBV6-1 | CASTPGSHYGYTF
14 | TRBJ2-2 | TRBV5-1 | CASSFGDTTGELFF
12 | TRBJ1-1 | TRBV2 | CASSENRALAFF
16 | TRBJ1-4 | TRBV4-1 | CASSQDGRGTEGKLFF
14 | TRBJ2-6 | TRBV27 | CASGGGVGANVLTF
15 | TRBJ2-5 | TRBV7-2 | CASSPGTSGLQTQYF
14 | TRBJ1-1 | TRBV19 | CASSIGWGNTEAFF
14 | TRBJ1-2 | TRBV7-2 | CASSLFWAPYGYTF
14 | TRBJ1-5 | TRBV20-1 | CSASRTGSDQPQHF
15 | TRBJ1-4 | TRBV6-1 | CASSPPGQAGEKLFF
14 | TRBJ2-7 | TRBV6-2/TRBV6-3 | CASVRDANSYEQYF
15 | TRBJ1-2 | TRBV29-1 | CSVRLQGAPNYGYTF
12 | TRBJ2-5 | TRBV7-6 | CASSALGETQYF
17 | TRBJ1-2 | TRBV4-1 | CASSQGWKGRPNYGYTF
12 | TRBJ1-5 | TRBV4-1 | CASSQPNQPQHF
13 | TRBJ2-1 | TRBV5-1 | CASSGGTSGEQFF
15 | TRBJ2-7 | TRBV10-1 | CASSEVSQGADEQYF
15 | TRBJ1-5 | TRBV10-2 | CASSESRGGGQPQHF